This T cell receptor beta chain comes out of a study of CD8+CD57+ T cells in acquired aplastic anemia. Trimming removed 5 bases at V and 1 base at J, with 15 bases between. This CDR3 has 16 amino acids. In germline, CDR1 is SGHTA, CDR2 FQGNSA. TCR beta VDJ and CDR3 profiling used genomic DNA as template. In TCRdb, the reads were re-called with MiXCR into one record per CDR3 protein. This table holds about 190,000 distinct CDR3 sequences, 50% to 75% found once. This rearrangement joins TRBV7-2 to TRBJ1-5; D is possibly TRBD1 (6 bases). This TCR was sampled from a human donor with severe aplastic anemia or a healthy control (not recorded which). Sequencing was performed on sorted CD4+, CD8+, or CD8+CD57+ T cells (not recorded which) from PBMCs. This chain's CDR3 is CASSEGEGGSNQPQHF. In DNA, the CDR3 is TGTGCCAGCAGCGAAGGAGAAGGGGGAAGCAATCAGCCCCAGCATTTT.